Presented here are 12 T cell receptor beta chains from one specimen sequenced in a study of blood T cell repertoires in COVID-19. Assay used: immunoSEQ multiplex PCR; TCRdb lists only in-frame clones, some missing. The sample lists under 400,000 clones, about 89% seen once, with 8% to 13% in the top ten. Sequencing was done on a sample of peripheral blood. Receptors were obtained from a woman aged 25 to 39 with COVID-19, enrolled during active disease.

The rearrangement uses TRBV11-2 and TRBJ2-5; weak D call: TRBD2 (6 bases). Per germline, CDR1 SGHAT and CDR2 FQNNGV. This CDR3 contains 14 residues. V lost 3 bases to trimming and J lost 4 bases, with 12 bases between them. CDR3 in amino acids: CASSFSSSAETQYF. The CDR3 coding sequence is TGTGCCAGCAGCTTCTCCTCTAGCGCAGAGACCCAGTACTTC. Drawing the rest from reference TRBV11-2 and TRBJ2-5, the complete variable domain is EAGVAQSPRYKIIEKRQSVAFWCNPISGHATLYWYQQILGQGPKLLIQFQNNGVVDDSQLPKDRFSAERLKGVDSTLKIQPAKLEDSAVYLCASSFSSSAETQYFGPGTRLLVL.

CDR3 sequence reads: CASSPGQGRPYEQYF. In DNA form, the CDR3 reads TGTGCCAGTAGTCCTGGACAGGGCAGGCCCTACGAGCAGTACTTC. The rearrangement links TRBV19 to TRBJ2-7, with TRBD1 matching over 8 bases. J gave up 2 bases and V 5 bases, and 8 bases lay outside the gene matches. This CDR3 is 15 amino acids long. The germline V gene has CDR1 LNHDA and CDR2 SQIVND (reference sequence).

The chain employs TRBV6-1 and TRBJ1-2; D is uncertain. The V end was cut by 5 bases, the J end by 7 bases, with 8 bases between. The CDR3 has 11 amino acids. Germline CDR1 and CDR2: MNHNS and SASEGT. The DNA of the CDR3 is TGTGCCAGCAGTTCTCCAGGTGGCTACACCTTC. It encodes CASSSPGGYTF.

The CDR3 here is CASSLVGQGSSYGYTF. The CDR3 nucleotides are TGTGCCAGCAGCTTAGTTGGACAGGGGTCTAGCTATGGCTACACCTTC. The chain links TRBV7-4 to TRBJ1-2, with 9 bases identical to TRBD1. V gave up 1 base and J gave up 4 bases; unmatched junction bases: 7. The germline CDR1 and CDR2 sequences are SGHVT and SQSDAQ. The CDR3 length is 16 residues. The whole variable domain, remainder taken from reference TRBV7-4 and TRBJ1-2, is GAGVSQSPRYKVAKRGRDVALRCDSISGHVTLYWYRQTLGQGSEVLTYSQSDAQRDKSGRPSGRFSAERPERSVSTLKIQRTEQGDSAVYLCASSLVGQGSSYGYTFGSGTRLTVV.

Comments on this clone: Other DNA sequences in this specimen translate into the identical CDR3. The rearrangement links TRBV5-1 to TRBJ1-5; 9 bases fit TRBD1. The junction had 2 bases not matched to a gene; V was cut back by 4 bases and J by 6 bases. CDR3 size: 13 residues. Germline V gene lookup returns CDR1 SGHRS and CDR2 YFSETQ. This CDR3 reads CASSPGQGQPQHF. The CDR3 DNA is TGCGCCAGCAGCCCGGGACAGGGTCAGCCCCAGCATTTT. The whole variable domain, remainder taken from reference TRBV5-1 and TRBJ1-5, is KAGVTQTPRYLIKTRGQQVTLSCSPISGHRSVSWYQQTPGQGLQFLFEYFSETQRNKGNFPGRFSGRQFSNSRSEMNVSTLELGDSALYLCASSPGQGQPQHFGDGTRLSIL.

By sample fraction, this clone is medium-sized. V usage is TRBV19 and J usage is TRBJ2-5, with TRBD2 identical over 7 bases. With 9 bases clipped from V and 5 bases from J, the junction kept 15 bases outside the gene matches. Germline CDR1 reads LNHDA; CDR2 reads SQIVND (reference sequence). This CDR3 has 15 amino acids. CDR3: CASGWGGEGQETQYF. DNA of the CDR3: TGTGCCAGCGGGTGGGGAGGGGAGGGTCAGGAGACCCAGTACTTC.

DNA for the CDR3: TGTGCCAGCAGCTTCCGCTCCAGGCTAGCCAAAAACATTCAGTACTTC. Translated: CASSFRSRLAKNIQYF. J is TRBJ2-4 and V is TRBV5-8; unclear D gene. The CDR3 runs 16 residues. V lost 2 bases and J lost 0, with 12 bases in between. Germline CDR1 and CDR2: SGHTS and YDEGEE.

The V gene is TRBV19, the J gene TRBJ1-1, with D perhaps TRBD1 (6 bases). Trimming shortened V by 1 base and J by 11 bases, and 14 bases separated the two germline ends. This CDR3 contains 13 residues. The germline V gene has CDR1 LNHDA and CDR2 SQIVND (reference sequence). In nucleotides, the CDR3 is TGTGCCAGTAGTATAGGCATAGGGGGTCCGGCTTTCTTT. Translated, it gives CASSIGIGGPAFF.

The rearrangement joins TRBV2 to TRBJ2-7; 7 bases fit TRBD2. The CDR3 covers 14 residues. Germline assignment: CDR1 SNHLY and CDR2 FYNNEI. Losses at the gene ends were 4 bases for V and 3 bases for J; bases not matched to a gene: 6. CDR3 protein: CASSGAGVIYEQYF. CDR3 bases: TGTGCCAGCAGTGGGGCGGGAGTAATCTACGAGCAGTACTTC.

The chain combines TRBV11-3 with TRBJ1-1; 7 positions agree with TRBD1. CDR3 length: 14 amino acids. V dropped 3 bases and J dropped 1; count of bases not matched to a gene: 2. Germline CDR1 SGHNT, CDR2 YENEEA. As DNA, the CDR3 is TGTGCCAGCAGCTTGGGACAGCCGAACACTGAAGCTTTCTTT. Its translation is CASSLGQPNTEAFF.

V is TRBV5-1 and J is TRBJ2-5; D possibly corresponds to TRBD2 (6 bases). Trimming took off 0 bases at V and 5 bases at J, with 14 bases between the two ends. The germline CDR1 and CDR2 sequences are SGHRS and YFSETQ. This CDR3 has 15 amino acids. CDR3 in amino acids: CASSLARAGGETQYF. The CDR3 nucleotides read TGCGCCAGCAGCTTGGCCCGGGCAGGAGGGGAGACCCAGTACTTC. Supplemented by reference TRBV5-1 and TRBJ2-5, the full variable domain reads KAGVTQTPRYLIKTRGQQVTLSCSPISGHRSVSWYQQTPGQGLQFLFEYFSETQRNKGNFPGRFSGRQFSNSRSEMNVSTLELGDSALYLCASSLARAGGETQYFGPGTRLLVL.

The chain carries TRBV7-3 and TRBJ2-7; tentative D call: TRBD1 (6 bases). Trimming cost V 0 bases and J 2 bases, with 11 bases left between them. The CDR3 covers 15 residues. Looked up from germline, CDR1 is SGHTA and CDR2 is FQGTGA. The CDR3: CASSLTAQGPYEQYF. CDR3 DNA sequence: TGTGCCAGCAGCTTAACGGCACAGGGACCCTACGAGCAGTACTTC.